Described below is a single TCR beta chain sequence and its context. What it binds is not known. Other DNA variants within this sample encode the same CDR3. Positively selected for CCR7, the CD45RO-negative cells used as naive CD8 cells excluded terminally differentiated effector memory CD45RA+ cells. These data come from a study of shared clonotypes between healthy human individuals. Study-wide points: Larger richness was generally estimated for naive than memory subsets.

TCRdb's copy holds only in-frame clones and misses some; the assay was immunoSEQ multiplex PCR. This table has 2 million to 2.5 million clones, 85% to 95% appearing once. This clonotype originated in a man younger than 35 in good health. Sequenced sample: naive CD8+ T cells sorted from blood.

CDR3 region: CASSPPGQATDTQYF. Here the CDR3 DNA reads TGTGCCAGCAGCCCCCCGGGACAGGCCACAGATACGCAGTATTTT. The chain links TRBV9 to TRBJ2-3; 8 bases are shared with TRBD1. Germline-derived CDR1 and CDR2 are SGDLS and YYNGEE. The CDR3 consists of 15 residues. With V trimmed by 4 bases and J by 2 bases, 6 bases remained unmatched.